These 26 T cell receptor beta chains came from one sample sequenced in a study of blood T cell repertoires in COVID-19. Generated by immunoSEQ multiplex PCR, the TCRdb table keeps only in-frame clones and is missing some. This table holds nearly 250,000 clones, about nine tenths found once. The sample taken for sequencing was PBMCs or T cells enriched from blood (not recorded which). These receptors all stem from a man aged 50-60 years who had been exposed to COVID-19.

This clone has a single count. The genes are TRBV30 and TRBJ1-2; D is ambiguous. Germline loops: CDR1 GTSNPN, CDR2 SVGIG (reference sequence). The CDR3 is made up of 9 amino acids. Trimming cost V 7 bases and J 2 bases, with 2 bases left between them. As DNA, the CDR3 is TGTGCCTTAAACTATGGCTACACCTTC. Amino acid sequence: CALNYGYTF.

This clone was found a few times. The rearrangement uses TRBV11-2 and TRBJ1-2; TRBD1 agrees at 7 bases. V shed 5 bases, J shed 5 bases, and the junction held 5 bases outside the gene matches. Germline V gene sequence: CDR1 SGHAT, CDR2 FQNNGV. CDR3 size: 13 residues. CDR3: CASSRDSRYGYTF. CDR3 DNA: TGTGCCAGCAGCCGGGACAGCCGGTATGGCTACACCTTC.

The chain uses TRBV28 and TRBJ2-1, with TRBD1 matching over 7 bases. With 6 bases clipped from V and 14 bases from J, the junction kept 10 bases outside the gene matches. This CDR3 contains 12 residues. Germline CDR1 MDHEN, CDR2 SYDVKM. The CDR3 nucleotides are TGTGCCAGCAGCCCGATAGACAGGGATAAGTTCTTC. Translated, it gives CASSPIDRDKFF.

The rearrangement uses TRBV10-3 and TRBJ2-2, with D possibly matching TRBD2 (5 bases). Trimming shortened V by 6 bases and J by 5 bases, and 7 bases separated the two germline ends. The CDR3 length is 12 residues. Per germline, CDR1 ENHRY and CDR2 SYGVKD. CDR3 DNA sequence: TGTGCCATCAGGAGGGATACCGGGGAGCTGTTTTTT. It specifies CAIRRDTGELFF.

The chain recombines TRBV28 with TRBJ2-2; D is uncertain. Trimming took off 3 bases at V and 9 bases at J, with 14 bases between the two ends. The CDR3 contains 14 residues. CDR1 is MDHEN, CDR2 SYDVKM, per germline. The CDR3 loop reads CASSLVNSYRELFF. DNA for the CDR3: TGTGCCAGCAGTTTGGTAAACAGCTACAGGGAGCTGTTTTTT.

This rearrangement joins TRBV11-3 to TRBJ2-7; no firm D call. The V gene lost 1 base and the J gene lost 0 bases, with 10 bases spanning the gap. CDR3 length: 15 amino acids. Germline CDR1 and CDR2: SGHNT and YENEEA. CDR3 DNA sequence: TGTGCCAGCAGCTTAGGGTACTATAGCTCCTACGAGCAGTACGTC. Protein sequence: CASSLGYYSSYEQYV.

The genes are TRBV28 and TRBJ1-2, with D tentatively TRBD1 (6 bases). The V end was cut by 6 bases, the J end by 8 bases, with 16 bases between. The CDR3 spans 13 residues. From germline, CDR1 is MDHEN and CDR2 SYDVKM. CDR3 DNA sequence: TGTGCCAGCAGCGAAACAGGGATGGAGGGCTACACCTTC. Its translation is CASSETGMEGYTF.

V gene TRBV7-6 combines with J gene TRBJ2-2, with 14 bases that match TRBD2. The CDR3 has 18 residues. Losses at the gene ends were 5 bases for V and 6 bases for J; bases not matched to a gene: 11. Germline V gene data show CDR1 as SGHVS and CDR2 as FNYEAQ. CDR3 nucleotides: TGTGCCAGCAGCGCCGAGGGACTAGCGGGAGAAGGGGCCGGGGAGCTGTTTTTT. It translates to CASSAEGLAGEGAGELFF.

The chain employs TRBV10-3 and TRBJ1-1; a weak D match, TRBD1 (6 bases). Germline V gene lookup returns CDR1 ENHRY and CDR2 SYGVKD. This CDR3 region has 13 residues. The V end was cut by 4 bases, the J end by 5 bases, with 11 bases between. CDR3 sequence: CAISAGAVTEAFF. The CDR3 coding sequence is TGTGCCATCAGTGCAGGGGCGGTGACTGAAGCTTTCTTT.

V usage is TRBV2 and J usage is TRBJ2-5, with 10 bases aligning to TRBD2. From germline, CDR1 is SNHLY and CDR2 FYNNEI. The J segment lost 5 bases and the V segment lost 7 bases, leaving 4 bases of the junction unmatched. This CDR3 has 13 residues. The CDR3 protein is CASNLAGVETQYF. CDR3 in DNA: TGTGCCAGCAATCTAGCGGGGGTTGAGACCCAGTACTTC.

The chain carries TRBV2 and TRBJ1-2; 12 bases align to TRBD1. Germline V CDR1 and CDR2: SNHLY, FYNNEI. The V gene end was trimmed by 6 bases and the J gene end by 8 bases; junction bases not matched to a gene: 10. This CDR3 comprises 15 residues. The DNA for the CDR3 is TGTGCCAGCAGGGGGACAGGGGGCGGCTTTACAGGCTACACCTTC. Amino acid sequence: CASRGTGGGFTGYTF.

The J gene is TRBJ1-1, the V gene TRBV7-6, with a tentative D call TRBD1 (6 bases). The length of the CDR3 is 16 residues. In germline, CDR1 is SGHVS, CDR2 FNYEAQ. V lost 2 bases, J lost 3 bases, and 16 bases lay in between. CDR3 loop: CASSLFSAGADTEAFF. CDR3 DNA: TGTGCCAGCAGCTTATTTAGTGCAGGGGCGGACACTGAAGCTTTCTTT. Full variable domain (missing parts from reference TRBV7-6 and TRBJ1-1): GAGVSQSPRYKVTKRGQDVALRCDPISGHVSLYWYRQALGQGPEFLTYFNYEAQQDKSGLPNDRFSAERPEGSISTLTIQRTEQRDSAMYRCASSLFSAGADTEAFFGQGTRLTVV.

This rearrangement joins TRBV7-6 to TRBJ1-2; 8 positions agree with TRBD1. After removal of 5 bases from V and 4 bases from J, the junction contained 6 bases not matched to a gene. CDR1 SGHVS and CDR2 FNYEAQ come from the germline V gene. The CDR3 sequence is 14 residues long. CDR3 sequence (DNA): TGTGCCAGCAGCAGGGACAGGAATCGCTATGGCTACACCTTC. Amino acid sequence: CASSRDRNRYGYTF.

The chain uses TRBV11-2 and TRBJ2-2; no reliable D call. Trimming cost V 1 base and J 2 bases, with 8 bases left between them. From germline, CDR1 is SGHAT and CDR2 FQNNGV. The CDR3 spans 15 residues. CDR3 sequence: CASSLVSRNTGELFF. For the CDR3, the DNA is TGTGCCAGCAGCTTAGTATCCAGAAACACCGGGGAGCTGTTTTTT.

This clone showed up just once. The J gene is TRBJ1-1, the V gene TRBV6-5; 7 bases are shared with TRBD1. The CDR3 sequence is 14 residues long. CDR1 and CDR2 (germline): MNHEY, SVGAGI. V gave up 5 bases and J gave up 11 bases; unmatched junction bases: 14. CDR3 region: CASSILTGVGEAFF. In DNA, the CDR3 is TGTGCCAGCAGTATCCTCACAGGGGTGGGTGAGGCTTTCTTT.

This chain joins TRBV2 and TRBJ1-2; TRBD1 matches at 7 bases. The CDR3 is made up of 15 amino acids. With V trimmed by 4 bases and J by 2 bases, 7 bases remained unmatched. Germline-derived CDR1 and CDR2 are SNHLY and FYNNEI. The chain's CDR3 is CASSGQQGPNYGYTF. CDR3 nucleotides: TGTGCCAGCAGTGGACAACAGGGGCCCAACTATGGCTACACCTTC.

The sample holds one count of this clone. The V and J genes are TRBV18 and TRBJ2-7; 8 bases agree with TRBD2. The CDR3 consists of 16 residues. V was clipped by 3 bases and J by 2 bases; unmatched bases: 9. The germline V gene encodes CDR1 KGHSH and CDR2 LQKENI. CDR3 sequence reads: CASSPRTSSGAYEQYF. CDR3 nucleotides: TGTGCCAGCTCACCTCGGACTAGCAGCGGGGCCTACGAGCAGTACTTC.

The genes are TRBV2 and TRBJ1-1; D unresolved. The CDR3 totals 14 residues. The germline CDR1 and CDR2 sequences are SNHLY and FYNNEI. The germline V and J ends were trimmed by 4 bases and 0 bases, with 9 bases remaining between them. CDR3 bases: TGTGCCAGCAGTGTCGGGGTGGTGAACACTGAAGCTTTCTTT. Its protein is CASSVGVVNTEAFF.

The rearrangement joins TRBV13 to TRBJ2-7; TRBD1 agrees at 8 bases. CDR1 PRHDT and CDR2 FYEKMQ come from the germline V gene (reference sequence). The ends lost 8 bases at V and 7 bases at J; junction bases unmatched: 7. The CDR3 totals 12 residues. In DNA form, the CDR3 reads TGTGCCAGCGGACCAGGGGGCTGGGAGCAGTACTTC. The encoded protein is CASGPGGWEQYF.

The chain uses TRBV5-5 and TRBJ1-6; D call uncertain. The CDR3 spans 15 residues. The germline V gene has CDR1 SGHKS and CDR2 YYEKEE (reference sequence). Trimming left V 4 bases short and J 7 bases short, with 15 bases between. The CDR3 region is CASSPRGIGNSPLHF. CDR3 coding DNA: TGTGCCAGCAGCCCCCGCGGAATTGGGAATTCACCCCTCCACTTT.

The rearrangement joins TRBV7-9 to TRBJ2-1; the match to TRBD1 covers 8 bases. The CDR3 has 15 residues. J gave up 6 bases and V 3 bases, and 7 bases lay outside the gene matches. CDR1 is SEHNR, CDR2 FQNEAQ, per germline (reference sequence). The CDR3 nucleotides read TGTGCCAGCAGCTTCAGGACAGGGCGGGGCAATGAGCAGTTCTTC. It yields the protein CASSFRTGRGNEQFF.

V is TRBV6-1 and J is TRBJ1-6; D unclear. The germline CDR1 and CDR2 sequences are MNHNS and SASEGT. V dropped 2 bases and J dropped 5 bases, with 7 bases sitting between them. The CDR3 spans 14 residues. The CDR3 nucleotides are TGTGCCAGCAGTGAATGGAGCGATAATTCACCCCTCCACTTT. Translated, it gives CASSEWSDNSPLHF.

The chain recombines TRBV27 with TRBJ2-5; 7 bases fit TRBD2. The J segment lost 5 bases and the V segment lost 0 bases, leaving 3 bases of the junction unmatched. The CDR3 extends over 14 amino acids. Germline V lookup: CDR1 MNHEY, CDR2 SMNVEV (reference sequence). The chain's CDR3 is CASSLSGGSETQYF. CDR3 coding DNA: TGTGCCAGCAGTTTATCGGGGGGGTCCGAGACCCAGTACTTC.

Comment on this clone: This same CDR3 is encoded by further DNA sequences in the sample. V usage is TRBV5-1 and J usage is TRBJ2-1; D may be TRBD1 (6 bases). The CDR3 has 16 residues. Germline V gives CDR1 SGHRS, CDR2 YFSETQ. V lost 1 base and J 4 bases, leaving 15 bases between the germline ends. CDR3 protein: CASSLLGQGGYNEQFF. As DNA, the CDR3 is TGCGCCAGCAGCTTGTTGGGACAAGGGGGTTACAATGAGCAGTTCTTC.

V and J are TRBV2 and TRBJ2-7, with TRBD1 as a possible D gene (6 bases). With 10 bases removed from V and 3 bases from J, the gap between germline ends came to 19 bases. The CDR3 sequence is 14 residues long. Looked up from germline, CDR1 is SNHLY and CDR2 is FYNNEI. The CDR3 here is CATRRTVQDYEQYF. The CDR3 DNA reads TGTGCCACCAGGAGGACAGTACAGGACTACGAGCAGTACTTC.

V usage is TRBV7-6 and J usage is TRBJ2-1; no reliable D call. The V gene lost 5 bases and the J gene lost 0 bases, with 11 bases spanning the gap. CDR1 SGHVS and CDR2 FNYEAQ come from the germline V gene. This CDR3 has 15 residues. CDR3 nucleotide sequence: TGTGCCAGCAGCCATACCATTAGCTCCTACAATGAGCAGTTCTTC. Its protein product is CASSHTISSYNEQFF.